This TCR beta chain derives from a study of T-cell memory formation after mild COVID-19. This clonotype turned up a few times. The antigen is undetermined. Study-level findings and limits: Clones shrinking from day 15 to 85 showed even CD4/CD8 mixes; later expanders tilted CD4+.

V dropped 9 bases and J dropped 0 bases, with 9 bases sitting between them. This CDR3 has 12 amino acids. TCRdb re-called the 5' RACE reads with MiXCR, one entry per CDR3 protein. The data contain 150,000 to 200,000 distinct CDR3 sequences, over 20% of them seen just once; the ten biggest clones take up roughly 23%. The chain is built from TRBV12-3 or TRBV12-4 and TRBJ2-7; the D is unclear. Sequenced: PBMCs or a T cell subset sorted from them (not recorded which). The sequence derives from an adult woman who had mild COVID-19 (a few samples of this study predate the infection). Cell type and time point are not known. DNA for the CDR3: TGTGCCAGTTGCATATCCTCCTACGAGCAGTACTTC. As protein: CASCISSYEQYF.